This note documents a single T cell receptor (beta chain) sequence. The antigen is undetermined. The sample originates from a study of blood T cells in healthy people across ages. Broader study findings: Roughly linear declines in TCR beta diversity per million T cells occurred with age.

Each donor had 8.5 to 10 milliliters of peripheral blood drawn. For the second PCR, which ran for about 7 to 11 cycles, a sample-barcoded 5' primer and a J-beta primer mix were used. Every cDNA molecule carried a tag from a template-switch adaptor bearing 12 random nucleotides. TCRdb passed the 5' RACE reads through MiXCR, listing each CDR3 protein once. The sample consists of over 1.5 million distinct CDR3 sequences, around 50% of them appearing once. Material: blood. The sequence derives from a woman between 35 and 50 years old in good health.

This chain's CDR3 is CASRRTHSTNEKLFF. The DNA for the CDR3 is TGTGCCAGCAGGCGTACCCATTCAACTAATGAAAAACTGTTTTTT. The genes are TRBV7-2 and TRBJ1-4, with no clear D. This CDR3 contains 15 residues. V was shortened by 6 bases and J by 0 bases, with 11 bases between the two germline ends. Germline V gene data show CDR1 as SGHTA and CDR2 as FQGNSA.